This TCR beta chain derives from a study of cytomegalovirus exposure and HLA in healthy donors. The CDR3 loop spans 14 amino acids. Trimming cost V 6 bases and J 4 bases; bases outside gene matches: 8. Germline V lookup: CDR1 MDHEN, CDR2 SYDVKM. Study results and caveats: The study reported that TCR beta sequences accurately predicted HLA-A and HLA-B alleles in most subjects. Three CMV-associated chains were confirmed in vitro to be specific for CMV antigens.

As concerns this clone: Its antigen is currently unknown.

The PCR ran on 60 Vbeta and 13 Jbeta primers. The method was immunoSEQ multiplex PCR; TCRdb's version includes in-frame clones alone and lacks a portion of them. The sample carries roughly 280,000 clones, around 66% recorded once. The sequencing input was PBMCs. This TCR derives from a female donor in good health and CMV-seronegative. This chain joins TRBV28 and TRBJ2-7, with 8 bases matching TRBD2. CDR3 nucleotide sequence: TGTGCCAGCAGGACCGGGACTAGAGAGTACGAGCAGTACTTC. Protein: CASRTGTREYEQYF.